A single T cell receptor (beta chain) is shown here with its context. What it recognizes is unknown. The authors incorporated unique molecular identifiers into the TCR beta cDNA libraries. TCRdb independently ran MiXCR on the PCR reads; one entry per CDR3 protein. Found here are about 770,000 distinct CDR3 sequences, roughly 50% of them singletons; the top ten hold over 4.5%. The data stem from a study of post-analysis software for immune sequencing data. Study information: Relapsing-remitting, secondary progressive and progressive-relapsing courses of multiple sclerosis were included.

Broader study findings: Strong co-clustering by F measure linked samples that shared a preparation batch.

The sequencing sample was made of blood. The source of this sequence is a girl aged 5 to 17 with multiple sclerosis.

CDR3 DNA sequence: TGTGCCATTCGTCGGACTAGCGATCTCTACGAGCAGTACTTC. The encoded protein is CAIRRTSDLYEQYF. The chain recombines TRBV10-3 with TRBJ2-4, with 9 bases aligning to TRBD2. The J call may be faulty, since TRBJ2-7 better matches the DNA end. Germline values: CDR1 ENHRY, CDR2 SYGVKD. CDR3 length equals 14 residues.